The rows below give T cell receptor beta chains drawn from one sample of a study of beta chain features in type 1 diabetes. Libraries were prepared by immunoSEQ multiplex PCR; TCRdb keeps only in-frame clonotypes and omits some of them. The sample records about 260,000 clones, around 65% being singletons. Sequenced sample: naive CD4+ T cells from blood. The source of these receptors is a man aged 25-45 years in good health. CDR3s include the opening cysteine and the closing phenylalanine or tryptophan. The order of the fields is J gene, V gene, clone size, D gene, CDR3 protein, CDR3 DNA. A D gene is named only where the DNA matches it firmly. The size entry is marked missing in some rows and otherwise reads once, few, many or a size class.

J: TRBJ1-1
V: TRBV28
size: -
D: -
CDR3: CASSLGRGDGTEAFF
DNA: TGTGCCAGCAGTTTAGGTCGGGGTGATGGCACTGAAGCTTTCTTT

J: TRBJ2-5
V: TRBV29-1
size: -
D: TRBD2
CDR3: CSVATSGREETQYF
DNA: TGCAGCGTTGCAACCAGCGGGAGGGAAGAGACCCAGTACTTC

J: TRBJ2-7
V: TRBV5-1
size: -
D: TRBD2
CDR3: CASSQLAGSSYEQYF
DNA: TGCGCCAGCAGCCAACTAGCGGGAAGCTCCTACGAGCAGTACTTC

J: TRBJ2-4
V: TRBV29-1
size: -
D: -
CDR3: CSVVEGQLAKNIQYF
DNA: TGCAGCGTTGTGGAAGGGCAACTAGCCAAAAACATTCAGTACTTC

J: TRBJ2-7
V: TRBV10-3
size: -
D: TRBD1
CDR3: CAIRRTGTSYEQYF
DNA: TGTGCCATCAGGCGGACAGGGACCTCCTACGAGCAGTACTTC

J: TRBJ2-3
V: TRBV30
size: few
D: -
CDR3: CAWSAQRDTQYF
DNA: TGTGCCTGGAGTGCCCAGCGGGATACGCAGTATTTT

J: TRBJ1-1
V: TRBV7-9
size: -
D: -
CDR3: CASSPDGMNTEAFF
DNA: TGTGCCAGCAGCCCGGACGGGATGAACACTGAAGCTTTCTTT

J: TRBJ2-3
V: TRBV25-1
size: few
D: -
CDR3: CASSVRTVGTDTQYF
DNA: TGTGCCAGCAGTGTTAGGACAGTTGGCACAGATACGCAGTATTTT

J: TRBJ2-2
V: TRBV4-3
size: -
D: -
CDR3: CASSPSARTGELFF
DNA: TGCGCCAGCAGCCCATCCGCTCGAACCGGGGAGCTGTTTTTT

J: TRBJ2-3
V: TRBV7-2
size: -
D: -
CDR3: CASSFTGVADTQYF
DNA: TGTGCCAGCAGCTTCACGGGGGTGGCAGATACGCAGTATTTT

J: TRBJ1-1
V: TRBV30
size: once
D: -
CDR3: CAWVPFTEAFF
DNA: TGTGCCTGGGTCCCATTCACTGAAGCTTTCTTT

J: TRBJ1-1
V: TRBV6-5
size: -
D: -
CDR3: CASLRTDEAFF
DNA: TGTGCCAGCCTTCGGACAGATGAAGCTTTCTTT

J: TRBJ2-7
V: TRBV7-9
size: -
D: -
CDR3: CASSFGELSYEQYF
DNA: TGTGCCAGCAGCTTCGGGGAACTCTCCTACGAGCAGTACTTC

J: TRBJ1-1
V: TRBV28
size: -
D: -
CDR3: CASRGALTEAFF
DNA: TGTGCCAGCCGAGGTGCTCTCACTGAAGCTTTCTTT

J: TRBJ2-6
V: TRBV30
size: few
D: -
CDR3: CAWSVSPGANVLTF
DNA: TGTGCCTGGAGTGTATCCCCTGGGGCCAACGTCCTGACTTTC

J: TRBJ2-3
V: TRBV29-1
size: -
D: TRBD2
CDR3: CSVEGRLAGGPRGQYF
DNA: TGCAGCGTTGAAGGCCGTCTAGCGGGGGGCCCAAGGGGGCAGTATTTT

J: TRBJ2-7
V: TRBV5-6
size: -
D: -
CDR3: CASRTGAYEQYF
DNA: TGTGCCAGCAGGACCGGGGCGTACGAGCAGTACTTC

J: TRBJ2-7
V: TRBV29-1
size: few
D: TRBD2
CDR3: CSVESGRGPYEQYF
DNA: TGCAGCGTTGAGAGCGGGAGGGGGCCCTACGAGCAGTACTTC

J: TRBJ2-1
V: TRBV30
size: -
D: -
CDR3: CAWSVIGTEQFF
DNA: TGTGCCTGGAGTGTTATTGGGACAGAGCAGTTCTTC

J: TRBJ2-4
V: TRBV7-9
size: -
D: -
CDR3: CASTNSKGQNIQYF
DNA: TGTGCCAGCACTAACAGCAAGGGGCAAAACATTCAGTACTTC

J: TRBJ1-6
V: TRBV5-4
size: -
D: TRBD1
CDR3: CASSLQGGNSPLHF
DNA: TGTGCCAGCAGCTTACAGGGGGGTAATTCACCCCTCCACTTT

J: TRBJ2-7
V: TRBV7-9
size: -
D: TRBD2
CDR3: CASGTSGSYEQYF
DNA: TGTGCCAGCGGGACTAGCGGCTCCTACGAGCAGTACTTC

J: TRBJ2-5
V: TRBV7-2
size: -
D: TRBD2
CDR3: CASTLGREETQYF
DNA: TGTGCCAGCACCCTAGGGAGGGAAGAGACCCAGTACTTC

J: TRBJ2-3
V: TRBV30
size: -
D: -
CDR3: CAWKKWRNRTDTQYF
DNA: TGTGCCTGGAAGAAGTGGAGGAATAGAACAGATACGCAGTATTTT

J: TRBJ2-7
V: TRBV2
size: -
D: -
CDR3: CASSRPVVGEQYF
DNA: TGTGCCAGCAGCCGCCCTGTGGTAGGCGAGCAGTACTTC

J: TRBJ1-2
V: TRBV29-1
size: -
D: TRBD1
CDR3: CSGTGSYGYTF
DNA: TGCAGCGGGACAGGTTCTTATGGCTACACCTTC

J: TRBJ2-7
V: TRBV20-1
size: few
D: -
CDR3: CSARGDEQYF
DNA: TGCAGTGCTAGGGGGGACGAGCAGTACTTC

J: TRBJ1-5
V: TRBV29-1
size: -
D: -
CDR3: CSVEECRDNQPQHF
DNA: TGCAGCGTTGAAGAATGTAGAGACAATCAGCCCCAGCATTTT